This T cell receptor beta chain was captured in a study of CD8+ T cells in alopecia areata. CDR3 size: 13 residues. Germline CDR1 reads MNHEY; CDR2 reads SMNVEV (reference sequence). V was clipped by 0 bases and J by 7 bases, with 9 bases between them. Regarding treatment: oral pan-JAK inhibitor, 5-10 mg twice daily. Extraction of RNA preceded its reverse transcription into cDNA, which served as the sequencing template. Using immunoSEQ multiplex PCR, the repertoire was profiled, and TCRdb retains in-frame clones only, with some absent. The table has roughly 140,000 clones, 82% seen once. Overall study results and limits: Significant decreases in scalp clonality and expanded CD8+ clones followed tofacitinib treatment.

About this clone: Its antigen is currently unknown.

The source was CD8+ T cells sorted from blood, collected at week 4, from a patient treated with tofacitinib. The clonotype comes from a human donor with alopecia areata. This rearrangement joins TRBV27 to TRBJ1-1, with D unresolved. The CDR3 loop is CASSLSGSSEAFF. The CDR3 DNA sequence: TGTGCCAGCAGTTTATCAGGGAGCAGTGAAGCTTTCTTT.